A selection of T cell receptor beta chains follows, all from one sample in a study of blood T cell repertoires in COVID-19. Sequencing used immunoSEQ multiplex PCR; TCRdb keeps in-frame clones, though not all of them. The sample lists around 200,000 clones; about 85% were seen once. The sample consisted of PBMCs or T cells enriched from blood (not recorded which). The receptors come from a man in his forties who had recovered from COVID-19. Both conserved end residues are part of each CDR3. The D gene is left open where the match is weak. Size is omitted from some rows. Given values are once, few, many or a class for expanded clones.

>.|TRBJ1-2|few|TRBV5-1
TGCGCCAGCAGCTTGGATGTATCTGGCTCTGGCTACACCTTC
CASSLDVSGSGYTF
>TRBD2|TRBJ2-5|many|TRBV9
TGTGCCAGCAGCGTAGGGGAGGGCGGCGAGACCCAGTACTTC
CASSVGEGGETQYF
>.|TRBJ1-1|.|TRBV12-3/TRBV12-4
TGTACCAGCAGTTTATTAGGAGGCACTGAAGCTTTCTTT
CTSSLLGGTEAFF
>.|TRBJ2-3|.|TRBV5-1
TGCGCCAGCAGCTCCGGGGGTATCCACACAGATACGCAGTATTTT
CASSSGGIHTDTQYF
>TRBD2|TRBJ2-5|.|TRBV7-3
TGTGCCAGCAGCTACGGGACTAGCGGGAGGGCCGGAGAGACCCAGTACTTC
CASSYGTSGRAGETQYF
>TRBD2|TRBJ2-2|.|TRBV7-3
TGTGCCAGCAGCTCTCCGGCGAGCGGGAGGCCCCCCGCGAACACCGGGGAGCTGTTTTTT
CASSSPASGRPPANTGELFF
>.|TRBJ1-2|.|TRBV19
TGTGCCAGTAGTATGACAGCTAACTATGGCTACACCTTC
CASSMTANYGYTF
>TRBD2|TRBJ2-3|.|TRBV6-4
TGTGCCACTTCTGGGGGGGGAGATACGCAGTATTTT
CATSGGGDTQYF
>.|TRBJ2-4|.|TRBV30
TGTGCCTGGAGTGCCGGACCAAGGCATGGACTAGCCAAAAACATTCAGTACTTC
CAWSAGPRHGLAKNIQYF
>.|TRBJ2-7|.|TRBV19
TGTGCCAGTAGTACCAGAGGCGAACTCTACGAGCAGTACTTC
CASSTRGELYEQYF
>TRBD1|TRBJ2-7|.|TRBV28
TGTGCCACAGGCCGGGACAGGTATTTC
CATGRDRYF
>TRBD1|TRBJ2-6|.|TRBV19
TGTGCCAGTATGGACAGGGGATCTGGGGCCAACGTCCTGACTTTC
CASMDRGSGANVLTF
>TRBD2|TRBJ2-7|.|TRBV2
TGTGCCAGCAAGGAGCGGGAGGGGTTTGGGCAGTACTTC
CASKEREGFGQYF
>TRBD2|TRBJ2-7|.|TRBV7-2
TGTGCCAGCAGCTTATTAGGTCCGGGACTAGCGGGAGTCGAGCAGTACTTC
CASSLLGPGLAGVEQYF
>.|TRBJ2-1|.|TRBV6-2/TRBV6-3
TGTGCCAGCAGTCCCAGGGCTAATGAGCAGTTCTTC
CASSPRANEQFF
>.|TRBJ2-1|.|TRBV30
TGTGCCTGGAGTCCCTCCCCAGGATTCCAGTTCTTC
CAWSPSPGFQFF
>TRBD1|TRBJ2-7|few|TRBV5-1
TGCGCCAGCACTAAGATTCGGACAGGGGGCGGCGACGAGCAGTACTTC
CASTKIRTGGGDEQYF
>TRBD1|TRBJ2-2|.|TRBV5-1
TGCGCCAGCAGCCTGACTCCGGGACAGGGAGACGGGGAGCTGTTTTTT
CASSLTPGQGDGELFF
>TRBD1|TRBJ1-2|.|TRBV6-5
TGTGCCAGCCGATCGGGACAGGGCTATGGCTACACCTTC
CASRSGQGYGYTF
>.|TRBJ1-6|few|TRBV9
TGTGCCAGCAGCCCAGGACAGTTTAATAATTCACCCCTCCACTTT
CASSPGQFNNSPLHF
>TRBD2|TRBJ2-1|.|TRBV19
TGTGCCAGTAGTATAGAGGGGCGGGGGGTCAATGAGCAGTTCTTC
CASSIEGRGVNEQFF
>.|TRBJ1-2|once|TRBV18
TGTGCCAGCTCACCCAGGGGTGACTATGGCTACACCTTC
CASSPRGDYGYTF
>TRBD1|TRBJ2-7|.|TRBV23-1
TGCGCCAGCAGTCATAACGGACAGGGGGCGTACGAGCAGTACTTC
CASSHNGQGAYEQYF
>.|TRBJ1-1|.|TRBV5-1
TGCGCCAGCAGCTTGGGGGCCACGACGAACACTGAAGCTTTCTTT
CASSLGATTNTEAFF
>.|TRBJ1-1|.|TRBV19
TGTGCCAGTAGTCCCGCGCGGTGGTACACTGAAGCTTTCTTT
CASSPARWYTEAFF
>TRBD2|TRBJ2-5|once|TRBV3-1/TRBV3-2
TGTGCCAGCAGCCAACGGGGGGGCGGAGAGACCCAGTACTTC
CASSQRGGGETQYF
>TRBD1|TRBJ1-5|.|TRBV2
TGTGCCAGCAGTGAGAGATATCAGGGGGGACATAGCAATCAGCCCCAGCATTTT
CASSERYQGGHSNQPQHF
>.|TRBJ1-1|.|TRBV27
TGTGCCAGCAGTTTATCTTCCAGGACTGAAGCTTTCTTT
CASSLSSRTEAFF
>TRBD2|TRBJ2-1|.|TRBV5-1
TGCGCCAGCAGCTTAGCGGGAGACTCCTACAATGAGCAGTTCTTC
CASSLAGDSYNEQFF